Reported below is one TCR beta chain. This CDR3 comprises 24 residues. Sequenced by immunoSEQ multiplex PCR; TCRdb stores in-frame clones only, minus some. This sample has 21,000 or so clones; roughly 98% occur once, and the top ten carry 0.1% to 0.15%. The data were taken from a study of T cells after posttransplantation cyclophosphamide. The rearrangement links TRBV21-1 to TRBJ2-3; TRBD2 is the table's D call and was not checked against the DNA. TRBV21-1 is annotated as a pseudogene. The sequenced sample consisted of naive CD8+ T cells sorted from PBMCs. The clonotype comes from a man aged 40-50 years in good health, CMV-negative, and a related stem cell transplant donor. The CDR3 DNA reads TGTGCCAGCAGCAAAGAAAATCAGGGCCCTAGCGGGAGAGAGGGGGCTAGCGGCACAGATACGCAGTATTTT. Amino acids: CASSKENQGPSGREGASGTDTQYF.